This T cell receptor beta chain was profiled in a study of vaccination effects on CD4 cells after COVID-19. Broader study findings: Whether induced by infection or by vaccine, clones showed marked clonal contraction late after vaccination.

With respect to this clone: Its specificity is unknown.

Sequencing was performed with immunoSEQ multiplex PCR; in TCRdb, only in-frame clones are kept and a portion is missing. The sample includes fewer than 25,000 clones, roughly 80% of them seen just once. With the ViraFEST assay, the study expanded antigen-specific CD4+ T cells using viral peptide pools, then sequenced them. The culture ran for roughly ten days before CD4+ T cells were isolated. Two-dose BNT162b2 or mRNA-1273 vaccination was given to participants. The CDR3 contains 10 residues. The J gene is TRBJ2-7, the V gene TRBV21-1. TRBV21-1 is a pseudogene segment. The receptor comes from a human donor who received a COVID-19 vaccine. Sequenced material: CD4+ T cells from PBMCs cultured with SARS-CoV-2 spike peptides, taken after COVID-19 vaccination. CDR3 in amino acids: CASSTRPRRW. DNA of the CDR3: TGTGCCAGCAGCACCCGGCCCCGACGGTGG.